Listed below are T cell receptor beta chains from one sample, sequenced in a study of T cells in Graves' hyperthyroidism and ophthalmopathy. One entry per CDR3 protein, called by TCRdb with MiXCR from the multiplex PCR reads. This sample has some 500,000 distinct CDR3 sequences, with 13% to 15% found just once. The sample consisted of blood. The origin of the receptors is a woman in her late teens or twenties with Graves' hyperthyroidism. Each CDR3 is given with its conserved first and last residue. The D gene is left open where the match is weak. Size is omitted from some rows. Given values are once, few, many or a class for expanded clones.

14	TRBV20-1	TRBD1	TRBJ1-3	many	TGCAGTGCTTCCGACAGGGGTTCCGGAAACACCATATATTTT	CSASDRGSGNTIYF
19	TRBV24-1	TRBD2	TRBJ2-3	NA	TGTGCCACCAGTGATACCGCCACTAGCGGGGGGGCGAGCACAGATACGCAGTATTTT	CATSDTATSGGASTDTQYF
14	TRBV24-1	TRBD1	TRBJ2-3	many	TGTGCCACCAGGGGGACAGCTAGCACAGATACGCAGTATTTT	CATRGTASTDTQYF
14	TRBV3-1	NA	TRBJ2-1	NA	TGTGCCAGCAGCCAAGCTCTAGCGAAGAATGAGCAGTTCTTC	CASSQALAKNEQFF
13	TRBV29-1	NA	TRBJ2-1	NA	TGCAGCGCTGAGGAAGCGCAGTACAATGAGCAGTTCTTC	CSAEEAQYNEQFF
13	TRBV29-1	TRBD2	TRBJ2-1	few	TGCAGCGTTGAGACTAGCGGATACAATGAGCAGTTCTTC	CSVETSGYNEQFF
14	TRBV6-5	NA	TRBJ2-2	many	TGTGCCAGCAGTTACTCGAACACCGCCGGGGAGCTGTTTTTT	CASSYSNTAGELFF
16	TRBV5-6	NA	TRBJ2-3	NA	TGTGCCAGCAGCCGGTTCCCGTCCGTCAGCACAGATACGCAGTATTTT	CASSRFPSVSTDTQYF
15	TRBV7-2	NA	TRBJ2-7	many	TGTGCCAGCAGCCTAGCAGCCAGGGGATCCAACGAGCAGTACTTC	CASSLAARGSNEQYF
18	TRBV9	TRBD2	TRBJ2-1	NA	TGTGCCAGCAGCCAGTGGGGGCCTAGCGGGAGTGGTTGGAATGAGCAGTTCTTC	CASSQWGPSGSGWNEQFF
13	TRBV20-1	TRBD1	TRBJ1-6	many	TGCAGTGCGGAGGGGGCGCCTAATTCACCCCTCCACTTT	CSAEGAPNSPLHF
15	TRBV2	TRBD2	TRBJ2-7	NA	TGTGCCAGCAGTGAAGCTAGCGGGAGGAACCACGAGCAGTACTTC	CASSEASGRNHEQYF
14	TRBV6-1	NA	TRBJ1-5	many	TGTGCCAGCAGGCTGACGATTCAGGGTCAGCCCCAGCATTTT	CASRLTIQGQPQHF
15	TRBV7-9	NA	TRBJ2-7	NA	TGTGCCAGCAGCTTCATGACATCTAGCTCCTACGAGCAGTACTTC	CASSFMTSSSYEQYF
13	TRBV19	NA	TRBJ2-1	many	TGTGCCAGTAGTAAAACAAATTACAATGAGCAGTTCTTC	CASSKTNYNEQFF
15	TRBV19	NA	TRBJ2-6	NA	TGTGCCAGTAACGACCTTCCCTCTGGGGCCAACGTCCTGACTTTC	CASNDLPSGANVLTF
17	TRBV5-6	NA	TRBJ2-7	NA	TGTGCCAGCAGCTGGCTCGACCGGAGGGCCGTAACCTACGAGCAGTACTTC	CASSWLDRRAVTYEQYF
14	TRBV5-1	NA	TRBJ2-3	NA	TGCGCCAGCAGCTTGGTCGCAGACACAGATACGCAGTATTTT	CASSLVADTDTQYF
13	TRBV5-1	NA	TRBJ1-2	many	TGCGCCAGCTCGTCCGGGACGGACTATGGCTACACCTTC	CASSSGTDYGYTF
15	TRBV19	NA	TRBJ1-5	many	TGTGCCAGTAGAGAGACAGTGAATAGCAATCAGCCCCAGCATTTT	CASRETVNSNQPQHF
18	TRBV27	NA	TRBJ2-3	many	TGTGCCAGCAGCCTCCGGGACCCTCTATCCCATCCAGGGAATACGCAGTATTTT	CASSLRDPLSHPGNTQYF
16	TRBV2	TRBD2	TRBJ2-2	NA	TGTGCCAGCAGCTTAGCTAGCGGGAGGACTACCGGGGAGCTGTTTTTT	CASSLASGRTTGELFF
15	TRBV6-1	NA	TRBJ2-3	NA	TGTGCCAGCACCCCCGGATATATTTACACAGATACGCAGTATTTT	CASTPGYIYTDTQYF
15	TRBV29-1	TRBD2	TRBJ2-1	few	TGCAGCGTCAACCCGGGGGGGACACCCGGGACTGGGCAGTTCTTC	CSVNPGGTPGTGQFF
15	TRBV19	TRBD1	TRBJ2-1	NA	TGTGCCAGTAGCCCCGGGACAGGGGGCAAGTATAGGTCGTTCTTC	CASSPGTGGKYRSFF
15	TRBV7-2	TRBD2	TRBJ2-1	NA	TGTGCCAGCAGCTTAGAGGCTAGCGGGCTAAATGAGCAGTTCTTC	CASSLEASGLNEQFF
15	TRBV11-2	NA	TRBJ2-5	many	TGTGCCAGCAGCTTAGATGCTGCTACCCAAGAGACCCAGTACTTC	CASSLDAATQETQYF
15	TRBV27	NA	TRBJ2-5	many	TGTGCCAGCAGTTTCGGTTCTGGGTACCAAGAGACCCAGTACTTC	CASSFGSGYQETQYF
13	TRBV6-1	NA	TRBJ1-1	many	TGTGCCAGCAGTGAAGTCGGTAACACTGAAGCTTTCTTT	CASSEVGNTEAFF
18	TRBV5-1	TRBD2	TRBJ2-3	many	TGCGCCAGCAGCTTGGAGGGGACTAGCGGGAGTTTATCAGATACGCAGTATTTT	CASSLEGTSGSLSDTQYF
13	TRBV19	NA	TRBJ2-6	many	TGTGCCAGTAGTATAAGAGGGGCCAACGTCCTGACTTTC	CASSIRGANVLTF
13	TRBV7-9	NA	TRBJ2-2	few	TGTACCAGCAGCTTAGGGGCTCCCGGGGAGCTGTTTTTT	CTSSLGAPGELFF
16	TRBV7-2	TRBD2	TRBJ2-5	NA	TGTGCCAGCAGCTTGACTAGCGGGAGGGCCATTGAGACCCAGTACTTC	CASSLTSGRAIETQYF